These 29 T cell receptor beta chains were all obtained from the same sample, sequenced in a study of PD-1 blockade in classical Hodgkin lymphoma. Clones were sequenced by immunoSEQ multiplex PCR, and TCRdb holds only the in-frame ones, with some missing. The sample yields 15,000 to 20,000 clones, roughly 83% seen once. The patients all showed relapse after autologous stem cell transplantation, while their brentuximab vedotin exposure varied. The sample consisted of peripheral blood mononuclear cells (PBMCs), taken before the second cycle of nivolumab. All receptors derive from a human donor with classical Hodgkin lymphoma.

The rearrangement uses TRBV2 and TRBJ1-4; D is unclear. V was shortened by 1 base and J by 5 bases, with 14 bases between the two germline ends. Germline V lookup: CDR1 SNHLY, CDR2 FYNNEI. The CDR3 consists of 16 residues. The CDR3 DNA sequence: TGTGCCAGCAGTGAAGGGCCGGCGTGGGAGAATGAAAAACTGTTTTTT. Residues: CASSEGPAWENEKLFF.

This clone came up once. The J gene is TRBJ1-4, the V gene TRBV5-4; D is ambiguous. V lost 5 bases and J 7 bases, leaving 12 bases between the germline ends. CDR1 is SGHNT and CDR2 is YYREEE in the germline V gene (reference sequence). CDR3 length equals 13 residues. The CDR3 sequence is CASSFGLLEKLFF. The DNA for the CDR3 is TGTGCCAGCAGTTTCGGGCTTCTTGAAAAACTGTTTTTT. The variable domain in full, completed from reference TRBV5-4 and TRBJ1-4, reads ETGVTQSPTHLIKTRGQQVTLRCSSQSGHNTVSWYQQALGQGPQFIFQYYREEENGRGNFPPRFSGLQFPNYSSELNVNALELDDSALYLCASSFGLLEKLFFGSGTQLSVL.

This clone is a singleton in its sample. The gene calls are TRBV4-2 and TRBJ1-1, with a possible D match to TRBD1 (5 bases). Trimming removed 0 bases from V and 11 bases from J, with 10 bases in between. CDR1 LGHNA and CDR2 YNFKEQ come from the germline V gene. The CDR3 spans 12 residues. CDR3: CASSQDRGGAFF. The CDR3 bases are TGTGCCAGCAGCCAAGATCGTGGGGGTGCTTTCTTT.

The chain has TRBV10-3 and TRBJ2-2; D unresolved. Between the trimmed V and J ends, which lost 2 bases and 7 bases, there was a span of 5 bases. Germline V gives CDR1 ENHRY, CDR2 SYGVKD. The CDR3 contains 12 residues. The CDR3 spells CAISEGVGELFF. CDR3 in DNA: TGTGCCATCAGTGAGGGGGTCGGGGAGCTGTTTTTT.

V gene TRBV19 combines with J gene TRBJ1-1, with 8 positions matching TRBD1. The germline CDR1 and CDR2 sequences are LNHDA and SQIVND (reference sequence). The V gene end was trimmed by 7 bases and the J gene end by 4 bases; junction bases not matched to a gene: 5. The CDR3 has 13 residues. CDR3 protein: CASIRTGSTEAFF. CDR3 sequence (DNA): TGTGCCAGTATTCGGACAGGGTCCACTGAAGCTTTCTTT. Filled out from reference TRBV19 and TRBJ1-1, the complete variable domain reads DGGITQSPKYLFRKEGQNVTLSCEQNLNHDAMYWYRQDPGQGLRLIYYSQIVNDFQKGDIAEGYSVSREKKESFPLTVTSAQKNPTAFYLCASIRTGSTEAFFGQGTRLTVV.

The CDR3 bases are TGTGCCTGGGTGGGGGTAACCTACGAGCAGTACTTC. Translating gives CAWVGVTYEQYF. The rearrangement uses TRBV30 and TRBJ2-7; perhaps D is TRBD1 or TRBD2 (5 bases each). The germline CDR1 and CDR2 sequences are GTSNPN and SVGIG (reference sequence). CDR3 length: 12 residues. Trimming took off 5 bases at V and 2 bases at J, with 10 bases between the two ends.

The V call is TRBV19, the J call TRBJ1-1; the D is unclear. This CDR3 is built from 12 residues. Germline V CDR1 and CDR2: LNHDA, SQIVND (reference sequence). V lost 7 bases and J 1 base, leaving 7 bases between the germline ends. CDR3 protein: CASNGGNTEAFF. CDR3 nucleotides: TGTGCCAGTAACGGCGGGAACACTGAAGCTTTCTTT. Filled out from reference TRBV19 and TRBJ1-1, the complete variable domain reads DGGITQSPKYLFRKEGQNVTLSCEQNLNHDAMYWYRQDPGQGLRLIYYSQIVNDFQKGDIAEGYSVSREKKESFPLTVTSAQKNPTAFYLCASNGGNTEAFFGQGTRLTVV.

The V and J genes are TRBV6-1 and TRBJ1-4; possible D gene TRBD1, 6 bases. V was trimmed by 6 bases and J by 10 bases, leaving 21 bases between them. Germline V gene sequence: CDR1 MNHNS, CDR2 SASEGT. This CDR3 spans 15 amino acids. CDR3 sequence reads: CASRASSGEVGKLFF. CDR3 nucleotide sequence: TGTGCCAGCAGGGCCAGCTCAGGGGAGGTAGGAAAACTGTTTTTT.

CDR3 amino acids: CASSLAGANVLTF. In DNA, the CDR3 is TGTGCCAGCAGCTTAGCGGGGGCCAACGTCCTGACTTTC. V usage is TRBV11-2 and J usage is TRBJ2-6; no reliable D call. The length of the CDR3 is 13 residues. Germline V gives CDR1 SGHAT, CDR2 FQNNGV. Trimming took off 1 base at V and 4 bases at J, with 2 bases between the two ends.

V usage is TRBV5-1 and J usage is TRBJ2-5; the D call may be TRBD1 or TRBD2 (5 bases each). This CDR3 spans 15 amino acids. The germline CDR1 and CDR2 sequences are SGHRS and YFSETQ. V gave up 4 bases and J gave up 5 bases, with 18 bases separating them. The CDR3 here is CASSLGDHGTETQYF. CDR3 sequence (DNA): TGCGCCAGCAGCCTCGGGGACCACGGGACGGAGACCCAGTACTTC.

V gene TRBV5-4 combines with J gene TRBJ2-5; no definite D call. The CDR3 is 14 amino acids. CDR1 SGHNT and CDR2 YYREEE come from the germline V gene (reference sequence). Trimming took 0 bases from V and 0 from J, leaving 6 bases between them. The CDR3: CASSLESNQETQYF. The CDR3 coding sequence is TGTGCCAGCAGCTTGGAGTCAAACCAAGAGACCCAGTACTTC.

The rearrangement links TRBV7-3 to TRBJ2-1, with D maybe TRBD2 (5 bases). This CDR3 spans 14 amino acids. Trimming shortened V by 3 bases and J by 8 bases, and 14 bases separated the two germline ends. Germline V gene sequence: CDR1 SGHTA, CDR2 FQGTGA. CDR3 coding DNA: TGTGCCAGCAGCTTCACGGGGTCACCCGATGAGCAGTTCTTC. Translation: CASSFTGSPDEQFF. The full variable domain, its missing parts supplied by reference TRBV7-3 and TRBJ2-1, is GAGVSQTPSNKVTEKGKYVELRCDPISGHTALYWYRQSLGQGPEFLIYFQGTGAADDSGLPNDRFFAVRPEGSVSTLKIQRTERGDSAVYLCASSFTGSPDEQFFGPGTRLTVL.

V gene TRBV6-6 combines with J gene TRBJ2-5; TRBD1 matches 8 bases. Germline CDR1 reads MNHNY; CDR2 reads SVGAGI (reference sequence). This CDR3 is 14 amino acids long. J lost 2 bases, V lost 3 bases, and 2 bases had no gene match. DNA of the CDR3: TGTGCCAGCAGTTATAACAGGGGGCAAGAGACCCAGTACTTC. Translated, it gives CASSYNRGQETQYF.

This chain links TRBV28 with TRBJ2-3; 7 bases map to TRBD2. V lost 2 bases to trimming and J lost 2 bases; unmatched junction nucleotides: 4. The germline V gene encodes CDR1 MDHEN and CDR2 SYDVKM. The CDR3 contains 15 residues. The CDR3 protein is CASSLPSGLTDTQYF. The CDR3, as DNA: TGTGCCAGCAGTTTACCTAGCGGACTCACAGATACGCAGTATTTT.

The rearrangement joins TRBV30 to TRBJ1-4, with a weak D call TRBD1 (5 bases). CDR3 length: 17 residues. The germline gives CDR1 GTSNPN, CDR2 SVGIG (reference sequence). V lost 5 bases, J lost 8 bases, and 27 bases lay in between. CDR3 coding DNA: TGTGCCTGGCGAACCGCGGGGGGTAGGGGCCGAAGGGAAAAACTGTTTTTT. This sequence encodes CAWRTAGGRGRREKLFF. Full variable domain (remainder filled in from reference TRBV30 and TRBJ1-4): SQTIHQWPATLVQPVGSPLSLECTVEGTSNPNLYWYRQAAGRGLQLLFYSVGIGQISSEVPQNLSASRPQDRQFILSSKKLLLSDSGFYLCAWRTAGGRGRREKLFFGSGTQLSVL.

This chain uses TRBV28 with TRBJ1-5; tentative D call: TRBD1 (5 bases). Germline V CDR1 and CDR2: MDHEN, SYDVKM. This CDR3 contains 17 residues. V was clipped by 6 bases and J by 4 bases, with 22 bases between them. CDR3 residues: CASSWGSGRGRNQPQHF. DNA of the CDR3: TGTGCCAGCAGCTGGGGGTCAGGGCGGGGGAGAAATCAGCCCCAGCATTTT.

The sample holds one count of this clone. The gene calls are TRBV30 and TRBJ1-2; 9 bases are shared with TRBD1. CDR1 is GTSNPN, CDR2 SVGIG, per germline (reference sequence). The V gene end was trimmed by 5 bases and the J gene end by 3 bases; junction bases not matched to a gene: 7. CDR3 size: 14 residues. CDR3 loop: CAWYPGDRDYGYTF. In DNA, the CDR3 is TGTGCCTGGTATCCCGGGGACAGGGACTATGGCTACACCTTC.

The gene calls are TRBV11-3 and TRBJ2-1; 12 bases map to TRBD2. V shed 5 bases, J shed 5 bases, and the junction held 4 bases outside the gene matches. CDR3 length: 15 amino acids. Germline CDR1 is SGHNT and CDR2 is YENEEA. The CDR3 sequence: CASSPLAGGDNEQFF. For the CDR3, the DNA is TGTGCCAGCAGCCCTCTAGCGGGGGGGGACAATGAGCAGTTCTTC.

The rearrangement links TRBV29-1 to TRBJ2-3, with a tentative D call TRBD2 (7 bases). The CDR3 consists of 14 residues. The germline V gene has CDR1 SQVTM and CDR2 ANQGSEA. Trimming took off 3 bases at V and 0 bases at J, with 10 bases between the two ends. Here the CDR3 DNA reads TGCAGCGTTGAGCGGGGGCCTAGCACAGATACGCAGTATTTT. It translates to CSVERGPSTDTQYF.

The J gene is TRBJ1-5, the V gene TRBV12-5; 7 nucleotides line up with TRBD1. Germline CDR1 is LGHNT and CDR2 is FRNRAP. The CDR3 consists of 16 residues. Unmatched junction bases numbered 8, after V lost 2 bases and J lost 4 bases. CDR3 region: CASGLLQGIGNQPQHF. As DNA, the CDR3 is TGTGCTAGTGGTTTGCTACAGGGGATAGGGAATCAGCCCCAGCATTTT.

V gene TRBV30 combines with J gene TRBJ2-3; D is possibly TRBD2 (5 bases). The V gene's germline CDR1 is GTSNPN and CDR2 SVGIG (reference sequence). V lost 0 bases and J 8 bases, leaving 12 bases between the germline ends. The CDR3 contains 13 residues. CDR3 loop: CAWSVNDRGTQYF. The CDR3 nucleotides read TGTGCCTGGAGTGTAAATGACCGGGGTACGCAGTATTTT. Full variable domain (remainder filled in from reference TRBV30 and TRBJ2-3): SQTIHQWPATLVQPVGSPLSLECTVEGTSNPNLYWYRQAAGRGLQLLFYSVGIGQISSEVPQNLSASRPQDRQFILSSKKLLLSDSGFYLCAWSVNDRGTQYFGPGTRLTVL.

The chain is built from TRBV7-5 and TRBJ2-3; the tabulated D call, TRBD2, remains unverified against the DNA. TRBV7-5 is listed as a pseudogene. The CDR3 length is 15 residues. In DNA, the CDR3 is TGTGTCAGAAGCCCCCCGGAGGACCCCATACATACGCAGTATTTT. It is translated as CVRSPPEDPIHTQYF.

The chain employs TRBV19 and TRBJ1-5; D is perhaps TRBD1 (5 bases). CDR1 is LNHDA and CDR2 is SQIVND in the germline V gene (reference sequence). The CDR3 contains 13 residues. The V end lost 8 bases, the J end lost 7 bases, and 15 bases lay between the germline ends. CDR3 sequence: CASSPGGGQPQHF. CDR3 bases: TGTGCCAGTTCCCCCGGGGGTGGCCAGCCCCAGCATTTT.

This chain connects TRBV5-8 to TRBJ1-2, with D hard to call. V lost 1 base, J lost 6 bases, and 16 bases lay in between. Germline V lookup: CDR1 SGHTS, CDR2 YDEGEE. This CDR3 has 15 residues. CDR3 sequence: CASSLTGGKLHGYTF. The CDR3 bases are TGTGCCAGCAGCTTGACGGGAGGAAAGCTTCATGGCTACACCTTC.

V gene TRBV6-5 combines with J gene TRBJ1-2; 10 nucleotides agree with TRBD1. The germline V gene has CDR1 MNHEY and CDR2 SVGAGI. This CDR3 contains 14 residues. Unmatched junction bases numbered 7, after V lost 2 bases and J lost 10 bases. This CDR3 is CASSYTPGQGFYTF. CDR3 sequence (DNA): TGTGCCAGCAGTTACACACCGGGACAGGGGTTCTACACCTTC.

This chain connects TRBV7-3 to TRBJ2-5, with D unresolved. The CDR3 loop spans 13 amino acids. Germline V lookup: CDR1 SGHTA, CDR2 FQGTGA. The V gene lost 1 base and the J gene lost 5 bases, with 8 bases spanning the gap. The DNA for the CDR3 is TGTGCCAGCAGCTTAATAGGGTCGGAGACCCAGTACTTC. Translated: CASSLIGSETQYF.

The chain joins TRBV28 to TRBJ2-7, with D perhaps matching TRBD2 (6 bases). The germline CDR1 and CDR2 sequences are MDHEN and SYDVKM. V shed 6 bases and J shed 2 bases, with 14 bases lying between them. This CDR3 is 14 amino acids long. CDR3 sequence (DNA): TGTGCCAGCAGCCGCGGGACCGAGCCCTACGAGCAGTACTTC. It codes for CASSRGTEPYEQYF.

This sequence joins TRBV5-1 and TRBJ2-4; 11 nucleotides agree with TRBD1. The CDR3 totals 16 residues. Germline V gene data show CDR1 as SGHRS and CDR2 as YFSETQ. V lost 4 bases and J lost 7; bases outside the gene matches: 10. The CDR3 DNA reads TGCGCCAGCAGCCGTGATGAGGACAGGGGGCGGAACATTCAGTACTTC. This encodes CASSRDEDRGRNIQYF. The variable domain in full, completed from reference TRBV5-1 and TRBJ2-4, reads KAGVTQTPRYLIKTRGQQVTLSCSPISGHRSVSWYQQTPGQGLQFLFEYFSETQRNKGNFPGRFSGRQFSNSRSEMNVSTLELGDSALYLCASSRDEDRGRNIQYFGAGTRLSVL.

The table lists this clone with a count of one. This rearrangement joins TRBV21-1 to TRBJ2-5; the table's TRBD1 call for D was not verified on the DNA. TRBV21-1 is recorded as a pseudogene. This CDR3 is built from 14 residues. The CDR3 nucleotides are TGTGCCAGCAGCCTCCGGGACAGACAAGAGACCCAGTACTTC. It specifies CASSLRDRQETQYF.